The 24 T cell receptor beta chains given below trace back to one sample, sequenced in a study of T cells in Graves' hyperthyroidism and ophthalmopathy. The source material, RNA transcripts, was used to amplify TCR beta CDR3 regions. RT-PCR in the first round (using the HTBI primer set) targeted the TCR CDR3. TCRdb fed the multiplex PCR reads into MiXCR, producing one record per CDR3 protein. The sample holds some 700,000 distinct CDR3 sequences; approximately 15% are singletons and the top ten take around 15%. The source material was blood. Receptors were obtained from a man aged 50 or older with Graves' hyperthyroidism.

J is TRBJ1-2 and V is TRBV7-9, with D perhaps matching TRBD1 (6 bases). V lost 5 bases to trimming and J lost 2 bases, with 18 bases between them. The length of the CDR3 is 16 residues. The germline gives CDR1 SEHNR, CDR2 FQNEAQ (reference sequence). CDR3 in DNA: TGTGCCAGCAGCCCGACAGGAATGGAGGACAACTATGGCTACACCTTC. This codes for CASSPTGMEDNYGYTF.

In its sample, this clonotype was seen many times. The gene calls are TRBV28 and TRBJ1-5; D is ambiguous. Trimming cost V 5 bases and J 3 bases, with 17 bases left between them. Germline V gene sequence: CDR1 MDHEN, CDR2 SYDVKM. This CDR3 is built from 16 residues. The CDR3 bases are TGTGCCAGCAGTGGAGCCACCGGCGGCAACAATCAGCCCCAGCATTTT. Its protein product is CASSGATGGNNQPQHF.

This clonotype was seen ten or more times. The gene calls are TRBV28 and TRBJ1-2; the match to TRBD1 covers 9 bases. There are 16 residues in the CDR3. The ends lost 1 base at V and 5 bases at J; junction bases unmatched: 8. CDR1 and CDR2 (germline): MDHEN, SYDVKM. DNA for the CDR3: TGTGCCAGCAGTTTATCCGGGACAGGGATCGGGTATGGCTACACCTTC. Protein: CASSLSGTGIGYGYTF.

This clonotype was recorded at least ten times. The chain uses TRBV30 and TRBJ1-5; D remains unclear. Looked up from germline, CDR1 is GTSNPN and CDR2 is SVGIG (reference sequence). This CDR3 comprises 13 residues. Deletions cut 0 bases from V and 5 bases from J, with 8 bases between. In DNA, the CDR3 is TGTGCCTGGAGTGTACTTCGGGATCAGCCCCAGCATTTT. Residues: CAWSVLRDQPQHF.

The DNA of the CDR3 is TGCGCCAGCAGCTGGAGGGGCGCGGGTGAGACCCAGTACTTC. This codes for CASSWRGAGETQYF. The V gene is TRBV5-1, the J gene TRBJ2-5; TRBD2 might be the D (6 bases). Germline V lookup: CDR1 SGHRS, CDR2 YFSETQ. CDR3 length: 14 residues. Trimming pared 3 bases from V and 5 bases from J, leaving 14 bases between.

This sequence joins TRBV24-1 and TRBJ2-3; 14 positions match TRBD2. There are 15 residues in the CDR3. Looked up from germline, CDR1 is KGHDR and CDR2 is SFDVKD. V was clipped by 5 bases and J by 4 bases; unmatched bases: 1. The CDR3 loop is CATSAGLAGADTQYF. The CDR3 DNA reads TGTGCCACCAGTGCGGGACTAGCGGGAGCAGATACGCAGTATTTT.

This clonotype showed up just a few times. This chain uses TRBV10-3 with TRBJ2-2; D is unresolved. The length of the CDR3 is 15 residues. The germline V gene has CDR1 ENHRY and CDR2 SYGVKD. V dropped 2 bases and J dropped 0 bases, with 7 bases sitting between them. Here the CDR3 reads CAISEGPTNTGELFF. The DNA of the CDR3 is TGTGCCATCAGTGAGGGGCCCACGAACACCGGGGAGCTGTTTTTT.

This clonotype showed up just a few times. The chain carries TRBV6-2 or TRBV6-3 and TRBJ2-1, with 9 positions matching TRBD1. Trimming removed 10 bases from V and 4 bases from J; junction bases left unmatched: 17. Germline CDR1 and CDR2: MNHEY and SVGEGT. The CDR3 is 17 amino acids. CDR3 residues: CAILHRGLDFSYNEQFF. The CDR3 DNA sequence: TGTGCCATCCTTCACAGGGGGCTAGACTTCTCTTACAATGAGCAGTTCTTC.

This clonotype occurred a few times. The V call is TRBV5-1, the J call TRBJ2-2; the D is unclear. The CDR3 sequence is 15 residues long. V was pared by 0 bases and J by 4 bases, with 10 bases between. The germline gives CDR1 SGHRS, CDR2 YFSETQ. The CDR3 coding sequence is TGCGCCAGCAGCTTGGCCATGGAACCCACCGGGGAGCTGTTTTTT. Its translation: CASSLAMEPTGELFF.

This clonotype was found a few times. The chain joins TRBV28 to TRBJ2-7, with 7 bases fitting TRBD2. Trimming took 7 bases from V and 7 from J; bases not matched to a gene: 4. Germline V lookup: CDR1 MDHEN, CDR2 SYDVKM. CDR3 length equals 11 residues. CDR3 DNA: TGTGCCAGCAAACTGCGGGGGGAGCAGTACGTC. Its translation: CASKLRGEQYV.

This clonotype has a count of ten or more. The rearrangement joins TRBV28 to TRBJ1-6, with D possibly matching TRBD1 (5 bases). CDR1 MDHEN and CDR2 SYDVKM come from the germline V gene. Trimming shortened V by 5 bases and J by 12 bases, and 17 bases separated the two germline ends. The CDR3 is 14 amino acids. The CDR3 protein is CASSPPDTAKPLHF. DNA of the CDR3: TGTGCCAGCAGTCCACCGGACACAGCTAAACCCCTCCACTTT.

The chain carries TRBV2 and TRBJ1-2, with no clear D. This CDR3 contains 13 residues. Between the trimmed V and J ends, which lost 8 bases and 7 bases, there was a span of 17 bases. Germline-derived CDR1 and CDR2 are SNHLY and FYNNEI. The CDR3 spells CASQPTRLIGYTF. CDR3 DNA sequence: TGTGCCAGCCAACCTACAAGGTTGATTGGCTACACCTTC.

This clonotype was seen many times. The V call is TRBV28, the J call TRBJ2-2; 9 nucleotides agree with TRBD2. Per the germline V gene, CDR1 is MDHEN and CDR2 is SYDVKM. This CDR3 spans 17 amino acids. J lost 1 base, V lost 6 bases, and 9 bases had no gene match. CDR3 DNA sequence: TGTGCCAGCAGGTCCTGGGTGACTAGCGGGAACACCGGGGAGCTGTTTTTT. Translating it yields CASRSWVTSGNTGELFF.

This sequence joins TRBV20-1 and TRBJ2-1, with D possibly matching TRBD2 (5 bases). In germline, CDR1 is DFQATT, CDR2 SNEGSKA (reference sequence). Deletions cut 1 base from V and 8 bases from J, with 21 bases between. This CDR3 contains 16 residues. CDR3 coding DNA: TGCAGTGCTAGAGCGGACCCGGGATCGTCCAGCCATGAGCAGTTCTTC. It codes for CSARADPGSSSHEQFF.

V gene TRBV4-1 combines with J gene TRBJ2-7, with 8 bases that match TRBD2. Trimming at V came to 2 bases and at J to 5 bases, leaving 8 bases not matched to a gene. This CDR3 has 15 amino acids. Germline V gene data show CDR1 as MGHRA and CDR2 as YSYEKL. CDR3 in DNA: TGCGCCAGCAGCCAACAAGCGGGAGAAATCGACGAGCAGTACTTC. This encodes CASSQQAGEIDEQYF.

This clonotype was counted ten times or more. This chain joins TRBV7-2 and TRBJ2-1; D perhaps matches TRBD2 (5 bases). Germline assignment: CDR1 SGHTA and CDR2 FQGNSA. Trimming cost V 6 bases and J 10 bases, with 22 bases left between them. The CDR3 contains 15 residues. The CDR3 sequence is CASRGNRLPAIEQFF. CDR3 DNA: TGTGCCAGCAGGGGGAATCGACTACCCGCCATCGAGCAGTTCTTC. The full variable domain, rest sourced from reference TRBV7-2 and TRBJ2-1, is GAGVSQSPSNKVTEKGKDVELRCDPISGHTALYWYRQSLGQGLEFLIYFQGNSAPDKSGLPSDRFSAERTGGSVSTLTIQRTQQEDSAVYLCASRGNRLPAIEQFFGPGTRLTVL.

This clonotype was found many times. The genes are TRBV20-1 and TRBJ2-3; TRBD2 aligns across 14 bases. Germline CDR1 DFQATT, CDR2 SNEGSKA (reference sequence). CDR3 length: 14 amino acids. The junction had 7 bases not matched to a gene; V was cut back by 5 bases and J by 9 bases. The CDR3 region has the DNA TGCAGTGCTCACTCCGGGACTAGCGGGAGAACGCAGTATTTT. This codes for CSAHSGTSGRTQYF.

The chain recombines TRBV12-3 or TRBV12-4 with TRBJ1-5, with 9 bases matching TRBD1. The CDR3 extends over 19 amino acids. With V trimmed by 3 bases and J by 7 bases, 19 bases remained unmatched. This CDR3 is CASSFWVDRGKPNGQPQHF. Here the CDR3 DNA reads TGTGCCAGCAGTTTTTGGGTGGACAGGGGAAAACCAAACGGCCAGCCCCAGCATTTT.

There are many counts of this clonotype. The rearrangement uses TRBV10-2 and TRBJ2-5; D is ambiguous. The CDR3 runs to 15 residues. The V gene's germline CDR1 is WSHSY and CDR2 SAAADI. The germline V and J ends were trimmed by 1 base and 1 base, with 10 bases remaining between them. As DNA, the CDR3 is TGCGCCAGCAGTGAGTTAAGGTGGGGCCAAGAGACCCAGTACTTC. It yields the protein CASSELRWGQETQYF.

This clonotype was detected a few times. The genes are TRBV6-2 or TRBV6-3 and TRBJ1-2, with 7 bases matching TRBD1. Germline V gene lookup returns CDR1 MNHEY and CDR2 SVGEGT. V shed 5 bases, J shed 8 bases, and the junction held 14 bases outside the gene matches. This CDR3 has 15 amino acids. The CDR3 DNA follows: TGTGCCAGCAGTAACCCTACCGGGACAGAGGGCGGCTACACCTTC. Its translation: CASSNPTGTEGGYTF.

This clonotype has ten or more counts. CDR3 nucleotide sequence: TGTGCCAGCAGTTCGAAAGGGACAGGGAGGATAGCTAACTATGGCTACACCTTC. This sequence encodes CASSSKGTGRIANYGYTF. The rearrangement links TRBV28 to TRBJ1-2; 9 nucleotides line up with TRBD1. This CDR3 is built from 18 residues. Trimming at V came to 4 bases and at J to 0 bases, leaving 12 bases not matched to a gene. In germline, CDR1 is MDHEN, CDR2 SYDVKM.

The J gene is TRBJ2-1, the V gene TRBV18, with 7 bases aligning to TRBD2. With V trimmed by 3 bases and J by 7 bases, 12 bases remained unmatched. The CDR3 loop spans 16 amino acids. Per the germline V gene, CDR1 is KGHSH and CDR2 is LQKENI. CDR3 coding DNA: TGTGCCAGCTCACCTCCTGGTAGCGGGTTTCTAAATGAGCAGTTCTTC. Its protein product is CASSPPGSGFLNEQFF.

This clonotype was seen ten or more times. The chain carries TRBV25-1 and TRBJ2-2; D uncertain. V lost 3 bases and J 1 base, leaving 12 bases between the germline ends. The germline V gene has CDR1 MGHDK and CDR2 SYGVNS. The CDR3 contains 16 residues. CDR3 nucleotides: TGTGCCAGCAGTGACCCCACGGTCGGGAACACCGGGGAGCTGTTTTTT. Its translation: CASSDPTVGNTGELFF. The full variable domain, with the rest looked up from reference TRBV25-1 and TRBJ2-2, is EADIYQTPRYLVIGTGKKITLECSQTMGHDKMYWYQQDPGMELHLIHYSYGVNSTEKGDLSSESTVSRIRTEHFPLTLESARPSHTSQYLCASSDPTVGNTGELFFGEGSRLTVL.

The rearrangement joins TRBV4-3 to TRBJ1-4; D may be TRBD1 (6 bases). CDR1 and CDR2 (germline): LGHNA, YSLEER. V dropped 5 bases and J dropped 7 bases, with 17 bases sitting between them. The CDR3 is 15 amino acids. In nucleotides, the CDR3 is TGCGCCAGCAGCGACCAGGGGAGGGTGGGTGAAAAACTGTTTTTT. This translates into CASSDQGRVGEKLFF.